This T cell receptor beta chain was captured by sequencing in a study of post-analysis software for immune sequencing data. On the study more broadly: The disease courses covered relapsing-remitting, secondary progressive and progressive-relapsing multiple sclerosis.

CDR1 DFQATT and CDR2 SNEGSKA come from the germline V gene (reference sequence). With V trimmed by 5 bases and J by 2 bases, 10 bases remained unmatched. The CDR3 totals 15 residues. General observations from the study: Strong co-clustering by F measure was evident for samples that had been prepared in the same batch. Comparison of patients with controls showed five TRBV segments more frequent in patients, TRBV5-6, TRBV5-1 and TRBV20-1 among them. Among multiple sclerosis patients, normalized Chao1 diversity was significantly below that of controls.

Unique-molecular-identifier-tagged TCR beta cDNA libraries were used. The source material, about 0.95 to 11 million T cells, gave rise to about 490,000 cDNA molecules. TCRdb called the PCR reads again in MiXCR, with one record for every CDR3 protein. This sample has fewer than 550,000 distinct CDR3 sequences, with around a third found just once. This clonotype was counted between two and nine times. Its specificity is unknown. This sequence joins TRBV20-1 and TRBJ1-1, with 8 bases fitting TRBD1. The TCR originated in a girl under 18 with multiple sclerosis. What was sequenced was blood. The CDR3 reads CSAGPQGARNTEAFF. CDR3 coding DNA: TGCAGTGCTGGGCCCCAGGGGGCGCGAAACACTGAAGCTTTCTTT.